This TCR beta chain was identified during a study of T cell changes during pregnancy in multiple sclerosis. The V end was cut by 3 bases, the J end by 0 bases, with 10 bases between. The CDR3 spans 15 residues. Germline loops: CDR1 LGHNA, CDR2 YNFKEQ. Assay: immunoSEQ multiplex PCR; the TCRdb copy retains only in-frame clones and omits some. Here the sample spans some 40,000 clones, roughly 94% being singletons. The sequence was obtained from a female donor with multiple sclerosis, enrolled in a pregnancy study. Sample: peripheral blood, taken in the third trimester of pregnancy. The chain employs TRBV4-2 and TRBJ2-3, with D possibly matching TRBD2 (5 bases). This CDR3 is CASSQSGESTDTQYF. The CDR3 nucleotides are TGTGCCAGCAGCCAGAGCGGAGAGAGCACAGATACGCAGTATTTT.